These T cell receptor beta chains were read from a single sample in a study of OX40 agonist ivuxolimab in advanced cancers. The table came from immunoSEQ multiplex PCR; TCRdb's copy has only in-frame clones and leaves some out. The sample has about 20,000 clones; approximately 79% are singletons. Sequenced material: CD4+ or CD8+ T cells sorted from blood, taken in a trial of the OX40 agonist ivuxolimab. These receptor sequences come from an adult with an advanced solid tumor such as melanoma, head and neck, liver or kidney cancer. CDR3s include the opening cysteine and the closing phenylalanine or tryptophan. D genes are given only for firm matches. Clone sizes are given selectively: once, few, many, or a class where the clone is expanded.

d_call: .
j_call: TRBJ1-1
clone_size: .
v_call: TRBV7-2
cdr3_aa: CASSLGAGEAFF
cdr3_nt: TGTGCCAGCAGCTTAGGCGCGGGGGAAGCTTTCTTT

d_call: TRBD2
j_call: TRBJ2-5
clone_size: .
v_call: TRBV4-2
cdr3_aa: CASSHGSGGAETQYF
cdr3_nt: TGTGCCAGCAGCCATGGCAGCGGGGGGGCAGAGACCCAGTACTTC

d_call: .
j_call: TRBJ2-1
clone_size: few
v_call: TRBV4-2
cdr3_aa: CASSSGPQDEQFF
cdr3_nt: TGTGCCAGCAGCTCGGGACCTCAGGATGAGCAGTTCTTC

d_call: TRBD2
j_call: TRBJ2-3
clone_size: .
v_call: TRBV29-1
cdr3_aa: CSVETSGGFSDTQYF
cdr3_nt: TGCAGCGTTGAAACTAGCGGGGGGTTCTCAGATACGCAGTATTTT

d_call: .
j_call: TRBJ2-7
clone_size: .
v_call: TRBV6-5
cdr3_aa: CASSYALAPLEQYF
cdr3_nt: TGTGCCAGCAGTTACGCGCTAGCCCCCCTCGAGCAGTACTTC

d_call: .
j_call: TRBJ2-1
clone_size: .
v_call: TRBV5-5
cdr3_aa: CASSFLGGGYNEQFF
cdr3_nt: TGTGCCAGCAGCTTCCTCGGAGGGGGTTACAATGAGCAGTTCTTC

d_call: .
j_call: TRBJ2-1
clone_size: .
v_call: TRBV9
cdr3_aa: CASSVGVGPSYNEQFF
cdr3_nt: TGTGCCAGCAGCGTAGGAGTCGGGCCTTCCTACAATGAGCAGTTCTTC

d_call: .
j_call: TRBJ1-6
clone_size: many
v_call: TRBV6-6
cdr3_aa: CASNEISSNSPLHF
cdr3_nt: TGTGCCAGCAATGAGATTTCAAGCAATTCACCCCTCCACTTT

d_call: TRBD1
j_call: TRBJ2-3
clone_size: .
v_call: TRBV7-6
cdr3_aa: CASSEQGDSTDTQYF
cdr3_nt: TGTGCCAGCAGCGAACAGGGGGACTCCACAGATACGCAGTATTTT

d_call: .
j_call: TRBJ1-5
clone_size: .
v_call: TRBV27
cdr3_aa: CASRAISAGAGQPQHF
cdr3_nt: TGTGCCAGCAGGGCGATCAGCGCGGGGGCCGGTCAGCCCCAGCATTTT

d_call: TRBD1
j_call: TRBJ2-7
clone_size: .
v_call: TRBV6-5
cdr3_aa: CASSYSYDRVDYEQYF
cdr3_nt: TGTGCCAGCAGTTACAGTTATGACAGGGTCGACTACGAGCAGTACTTC

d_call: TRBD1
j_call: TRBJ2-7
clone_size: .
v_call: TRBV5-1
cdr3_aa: CASSLYQGVGATYEQYF
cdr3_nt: TGCGCCAGCAGCTTGTATCAGGGGGTAGGGGCCACCTACGAGCAGTACTTC

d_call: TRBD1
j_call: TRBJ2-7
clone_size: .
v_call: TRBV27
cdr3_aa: CASSLFPGQGRKQYF
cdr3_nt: TGTGCCAGCAGTTTATTTCCGGGACAGGGAAGAAAGCAGTACTTC

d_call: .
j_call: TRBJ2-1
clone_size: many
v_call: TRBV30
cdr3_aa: CAWSRALAGNEQFF
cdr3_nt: TGTGCCTGGAGTCGGGCACTAGCAGGCAATGAGCAGTTCTTC

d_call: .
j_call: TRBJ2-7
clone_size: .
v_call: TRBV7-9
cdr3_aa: CASSLEARGEYEQYF
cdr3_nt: TGTGCCAGCAGCTTAGAGGCCAGGGGAGAGTACGAGCAGTACTTC

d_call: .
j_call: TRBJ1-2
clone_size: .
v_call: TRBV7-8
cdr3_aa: CASSLAAGVAYYGYTF
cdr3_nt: TGTGCCAGCAGCTTAGCGGCTGGGGTTGCTTACTATGGCTACACCTTC

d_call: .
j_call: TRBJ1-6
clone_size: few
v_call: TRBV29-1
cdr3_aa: CSVRTAGGSPLHF
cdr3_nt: TGCAGCGTGCGGACGGCCGGGGGTTCACCCCTCCACTTT

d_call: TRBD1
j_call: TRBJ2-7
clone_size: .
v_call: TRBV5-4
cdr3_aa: CASSQGQGTYYEQYF
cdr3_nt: TGCGCCAGCAGCCAAGGACAGGGGACCTACTACGAGCAGTACTTC

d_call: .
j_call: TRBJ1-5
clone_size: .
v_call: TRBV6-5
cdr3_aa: CASSYSLGSNQPQHF
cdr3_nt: TGTGCCAGCAGTTACTCGTTGGGGAGCAATCAGCCCCAGCATTTT

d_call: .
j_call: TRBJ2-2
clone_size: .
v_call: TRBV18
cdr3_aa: CASSRMTQANTGELFF
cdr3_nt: TGTGCCAGCTCCCGAATGACGCAGGCGAACACCGGGGAGCTGTTTTTT

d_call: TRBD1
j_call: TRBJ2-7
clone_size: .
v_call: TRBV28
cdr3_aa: CAARDRVAYEQYF
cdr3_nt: TGTGCCGCCAGGGACAGGGTCGCCTACGAGCAGTACTTC

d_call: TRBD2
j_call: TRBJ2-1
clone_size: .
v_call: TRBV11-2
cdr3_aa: CASSPAGGPGNEQFF
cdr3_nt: TGTGCCAGCAGTCCAGCGGGGGGGCCGGGCAATGAGCAGTTCTTC

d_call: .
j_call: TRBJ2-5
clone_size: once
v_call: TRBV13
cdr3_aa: CASSPGGVQYF
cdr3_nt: TGTGCCAGCAGTCCTGGCGGGGTCCAGTACTTC

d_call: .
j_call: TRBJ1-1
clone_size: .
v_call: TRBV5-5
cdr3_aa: CASSYPGLLNTEAFF
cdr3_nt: TGTGCCAGCAGCTATCCGGGACTTTTGAACACTGAAGCTTTCTTT

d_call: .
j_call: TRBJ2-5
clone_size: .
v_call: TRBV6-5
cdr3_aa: CASSLVAALETQYF
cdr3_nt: TGTGCCAGCAGTTTGGTGGCAGCTTTAGAGACCCAGTACTTC

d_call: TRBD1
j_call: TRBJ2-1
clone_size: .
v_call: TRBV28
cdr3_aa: CASNRGQADEQFF
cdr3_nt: TGTGCCAGCAACAGGGGGCAGGCCGATGAGCAGTTCTTC

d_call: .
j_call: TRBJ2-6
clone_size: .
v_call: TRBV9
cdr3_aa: CASSVRARGSGANVLTF
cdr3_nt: TGTGCCAGCAGCGTGCGGGCCAGGGGCTCTGGGGCCAACGTCCTGACTTTC

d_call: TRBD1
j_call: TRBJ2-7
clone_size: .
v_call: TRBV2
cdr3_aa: CASTRDRGTYEQYF
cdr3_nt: TGTGCCAGCACCCGGGACAGGGGTACCTACGAGCAGTACTTC

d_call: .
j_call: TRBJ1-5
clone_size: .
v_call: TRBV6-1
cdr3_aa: CASSLGGWGDQPQHF
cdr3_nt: TGTGCCAGCAGTCTCGGGGGGTGGGGGGATCAGCCCCAGCATTTT

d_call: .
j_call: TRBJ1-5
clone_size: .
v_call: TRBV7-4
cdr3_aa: CASSLAPQPQHF
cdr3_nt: TGTGCCAGCAGCTTAGCGCCTCAGCCCCAGCATTTT

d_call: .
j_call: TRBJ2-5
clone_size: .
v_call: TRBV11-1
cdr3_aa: CASSLGRTRQETQYF
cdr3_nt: TGTGCCAGCAGCTTAGGTCGGACCCGCCAAGAGACCCAGTACTTC

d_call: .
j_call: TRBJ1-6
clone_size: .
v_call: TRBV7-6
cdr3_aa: CASSPREVNSPLHF
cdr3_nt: TGTGCCAGCAGCCCCAGGGAGGTCAATTCACCCCTCCACTTT

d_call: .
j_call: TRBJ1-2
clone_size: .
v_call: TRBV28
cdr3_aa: CASKGGASYGYTF
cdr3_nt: TGTGCCAGCAAGGGGGGGGCTAGCTATGGCTACACCTTC